The present entry profiles one TCR beta chain with its context. The antigen is undetermined. Each sample yielded at least 6 million isolated PBMCs. This specimen comes from a study of blood T cells in healthy people across ages. Across the study: Template switching recovered approximately one barcoded beta molecule for every two T cells. Study-level points and caveats: The study found more naive CD4+ cells and higher diversity in long-lived than aged donors.

The CDR3 extends over 16 amino acids. Germline V gives CDR1 MNHEY, CDR2 SMNVEV (reference sequence). V lost 5 bases, J lost 2 bases, and 15 bases lay in between. Together with a sample-barcoded 5' primer, a J-beta primer mix was included in a second PCR lasting about 6 to 12 cycles. Tagging of each cDNA molecule was performed by a template-switch adaptor with 12 random nucleotides. TCRdb re-derived calls from the 5' RACE reads in MiXCR, one entry per CDR3 protein. Of around 1.5 million distinct CDR3 sequences in the sample, roughly 45% are singletons; the top ten hold around 8%. The clonotype originates from a woman aged 18-29 years in good health. Specimen: blood. The rearrangement uses TRBV27 and TRBJ1-4, with a weak D call TRBD1 (6 bases). The DNA for the CDR3 is TGTGCCAGCAGTAAGGGGGGGGGGTTCACTAATGAAAAACTGTTTTTT. It is translated as CASSKGGGFTNEKLFF.